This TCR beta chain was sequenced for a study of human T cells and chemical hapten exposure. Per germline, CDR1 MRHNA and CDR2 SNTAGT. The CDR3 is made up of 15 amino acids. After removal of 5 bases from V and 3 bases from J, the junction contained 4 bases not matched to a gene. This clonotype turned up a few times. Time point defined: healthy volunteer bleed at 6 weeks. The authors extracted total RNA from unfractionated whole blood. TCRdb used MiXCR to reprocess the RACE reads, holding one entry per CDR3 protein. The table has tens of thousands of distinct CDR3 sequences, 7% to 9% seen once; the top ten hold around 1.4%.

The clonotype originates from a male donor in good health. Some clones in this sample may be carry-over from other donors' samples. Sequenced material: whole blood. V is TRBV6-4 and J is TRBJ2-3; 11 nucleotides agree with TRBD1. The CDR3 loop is CASSTGQGATDTQYF. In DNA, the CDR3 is TGTGCCAGCAGTACCGGACAGGGGGCAACAGATACGCAGTATTTT.